This T cell receptor (beta chain) was obtained from a study of blood T cell repertoires in COVID-19. At the level of the study: Specimens from acute and convalescent COVID-19 originated in the United States, Italy and Spain. PBMCs, B-cell-depleted T cells, or T cells were the source of the cDNA or gDNA that made up the material.

Germline-derived CDR1 and CDR2 are KGHSH and LQKENI. The CDR3 length is 14 residues. V lost 6 bases, J lost 2 bases, and 6 bases stayed unmatched. Methods used by the authors: Amplification from reference gene primers served as the basis for estimated nucleated cell counts. The data were produced by immunoSEQ multiplex PCR, yet TCRdb's version contains in-frame clones alone and is incomplete. V, J and clone size derive from that table, while D and trimming were established from the DNA sequence. The top ten hold 10% of the sample, which has 100,000 to 150,000 clones, 88% seen once. The V gene is TRBV18, the J gene TRBJ1-2; 7 nucleotides align to TRBD1. This clonotype originated in a man aged 50 or older with acute or convalescent COVID-19. Source material: peripheral blood. The CDR3 DNA sequence: TGTGCCAGCTCGGGGACAGACCTCAACTATGGCTACACCTTC. This sequence encodes CASSGTDLNYGYTF.